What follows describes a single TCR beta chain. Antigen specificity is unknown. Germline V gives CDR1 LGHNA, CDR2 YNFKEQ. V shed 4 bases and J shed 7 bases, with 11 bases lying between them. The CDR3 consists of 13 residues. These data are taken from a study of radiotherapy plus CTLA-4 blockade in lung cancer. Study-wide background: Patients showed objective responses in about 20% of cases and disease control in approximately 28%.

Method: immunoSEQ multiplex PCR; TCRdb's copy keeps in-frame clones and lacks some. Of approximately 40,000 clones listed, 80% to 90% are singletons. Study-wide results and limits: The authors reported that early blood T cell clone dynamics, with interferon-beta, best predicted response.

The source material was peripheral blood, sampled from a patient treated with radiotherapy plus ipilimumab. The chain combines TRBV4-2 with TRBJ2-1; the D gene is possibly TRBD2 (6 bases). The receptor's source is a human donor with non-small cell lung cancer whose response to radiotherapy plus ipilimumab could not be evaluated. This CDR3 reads CASSPEGRNEQFF. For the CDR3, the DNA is TGTGCCAGCAGCCCGGAGGGACGGAATGAGCAGTTCTTC.